The TCR beta chain under discussion was sequenced for a study of shared clonotypes between healthy human individuals. Study-level information: There were three CD4 naive, three CD4 memory, two CD8 naive and one CD8 memory plates per donor.

The repertoire was sequenced with immunoSEQ multiplex PCR; TCRdb's copy has only in-frame clones and lacks some. This table has some 2,500,000 clones, roughly 92% appearing once. All donors qualified as healthy HIV-negative adults and had experienced no recent acute infections or vaccinations. The CDR3 length is 15 residues. Germline-derived CDR1 and CDR2 are WSHSY and SAAADI. Germline trimming cut 2 bases from V and 5 bases from J; bases unmatched to any gene: 5. The gene calls are TRBV10-2 and TRBJ1-1; TRBD1 agrees at 10 bases. The clonotype comes from a man between 18 and 29 years old in good health. Some clones in this sample may be carry-over from other donors' samples. The sequenced sample was naive CD4+ T cells from PBMCs. Subset: CD45RA+ positively selected. CDR3 amino acids: CASSEPGQGKTEAFF. The DNA of the CDR3 is TGCGCCAGCAGTGAGCCGGGACAGGGGAAGACTGAAGCTTTCTTT.